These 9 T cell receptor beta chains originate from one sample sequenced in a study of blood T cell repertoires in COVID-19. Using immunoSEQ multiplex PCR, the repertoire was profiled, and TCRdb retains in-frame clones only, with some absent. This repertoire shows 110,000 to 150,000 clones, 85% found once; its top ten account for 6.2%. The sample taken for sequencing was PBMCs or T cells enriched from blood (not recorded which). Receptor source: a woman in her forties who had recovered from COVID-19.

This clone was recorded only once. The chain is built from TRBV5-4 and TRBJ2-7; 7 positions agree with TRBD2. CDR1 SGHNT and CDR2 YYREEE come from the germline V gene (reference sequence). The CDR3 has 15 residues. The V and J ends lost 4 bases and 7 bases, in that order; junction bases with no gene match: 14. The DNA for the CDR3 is TGTGCCAGCAGCCCAACCTTAGCGGCGGGGGTGGAGCAGTACTTC. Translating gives CASSPTLAAGVEQYF.

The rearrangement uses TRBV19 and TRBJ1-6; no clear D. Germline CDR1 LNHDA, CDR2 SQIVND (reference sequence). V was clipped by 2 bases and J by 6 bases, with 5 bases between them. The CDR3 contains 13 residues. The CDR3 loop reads CASSIQVNSPLHF. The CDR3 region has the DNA TGTGCCAGTAGTATACAGGTTAATTCACCCCTCCACTTT.

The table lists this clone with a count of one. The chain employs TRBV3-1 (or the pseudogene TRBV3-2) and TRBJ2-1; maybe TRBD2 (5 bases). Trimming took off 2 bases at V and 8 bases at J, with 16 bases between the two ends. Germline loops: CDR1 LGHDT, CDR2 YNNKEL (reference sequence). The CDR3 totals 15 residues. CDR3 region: CASSQSSTYSDEQFF. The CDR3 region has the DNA TGTGCCAGCAGCCAATCTTCCACGTATAGCGATGAGCAGTTCTTC.

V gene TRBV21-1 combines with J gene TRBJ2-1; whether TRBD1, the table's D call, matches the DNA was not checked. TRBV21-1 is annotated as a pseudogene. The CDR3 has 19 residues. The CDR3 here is CASSKNGDRGRLGINEQFF. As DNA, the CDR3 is TGTGCCAGCAGCAAAAATGGGGACAGGGGAAGGTTGGGGATCAATGAGCAGTTCTTC.

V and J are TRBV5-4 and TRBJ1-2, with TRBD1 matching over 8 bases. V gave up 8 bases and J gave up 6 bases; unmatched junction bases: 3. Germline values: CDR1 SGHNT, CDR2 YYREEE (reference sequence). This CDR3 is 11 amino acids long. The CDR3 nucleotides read TGTGCCAGTGGACAGGGCGATGGCTACACCTTC. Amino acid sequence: CASGQGDGYTF.

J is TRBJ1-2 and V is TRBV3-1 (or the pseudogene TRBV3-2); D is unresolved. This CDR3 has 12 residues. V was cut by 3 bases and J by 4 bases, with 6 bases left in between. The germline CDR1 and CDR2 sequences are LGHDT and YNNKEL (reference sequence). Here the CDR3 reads CASSQASYGYTF. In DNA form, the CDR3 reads TGTGCCAGCAGCCAGGCCTCCTATGGCTACACCTTC.

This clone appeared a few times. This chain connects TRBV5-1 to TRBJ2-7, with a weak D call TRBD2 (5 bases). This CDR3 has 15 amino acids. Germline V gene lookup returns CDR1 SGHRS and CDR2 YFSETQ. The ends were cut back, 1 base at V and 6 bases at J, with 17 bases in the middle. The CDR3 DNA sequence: TGCGCCAGCAGCTTGACTAGGGCCTCCGGGCCCGAGCAGTACTTC. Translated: CASSLTRASGPEQYF.

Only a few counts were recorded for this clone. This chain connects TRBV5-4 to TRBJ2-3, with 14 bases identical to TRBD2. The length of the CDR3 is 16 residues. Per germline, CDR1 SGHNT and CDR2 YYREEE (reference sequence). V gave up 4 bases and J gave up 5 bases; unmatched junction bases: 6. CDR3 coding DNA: TGTGCCAGCAGCGCCGGACTAGCGGGAGGACAAGATACGCAGTATTTT. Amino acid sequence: CASSAGLAGGQDTQYF.

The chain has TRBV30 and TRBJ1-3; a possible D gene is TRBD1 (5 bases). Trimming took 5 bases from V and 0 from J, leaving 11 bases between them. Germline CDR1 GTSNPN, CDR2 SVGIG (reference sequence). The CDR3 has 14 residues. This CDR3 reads CAWHDQGSGNTIYF. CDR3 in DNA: TGTGCCTGGCACGACCAGGGCTCTGGAAACACCATATATTTT.